This T cell receptor beta chain comes out of a study of cytomegalovirus exposure and HLA in healthy donors. Points from the study as a whole: Exclusion as indistinguishable affected some V segments, including TRBV6-2 and TRBV6-3. In a later analysis, the majority of CMV-associated beta chains seemingly showed HLA restriction.

The study ran its PCR with 60 Vbeta and 13 Jbeta primers. This table comes from immunoSEQ multiplex PCR, and its TCRdb copy is limited to in-frame clones, with some not included. This table has roughly 140,000 clones, about three fifths appearing once. Germline CDR1 reads MNHGY; CDR2 reads SAAAGT. V lost 6 bases, J lost 0 bases, and 8 bases stayed unmatched. This CDR3 has 15 amino acids. Comment on this clone: Its antigen is not known.

The chain combines TRBV6-8 with TRBJ2-7, with TRBD2 identical over 7 bases. The sequence derives from a woman aged 55-70 years in good health and CMV-seropositive. Sequenced sample: PBMCs. The CDR3: CASRPTSASSYEQYF. CDR3 bases: TGTGCCAGCAGGCCAACTAGCGCCAGCTCCTACGAGCAGTACTTC.